This TCR beta chain comes out of a study of shared clonotypes between healthy human individuals. Across the whole study: CD4 naive and memory got three plates each, CD8 naive two, CD8 memory one.

CDR1 and CDR2 from the germline V gene are SGDLS and YYNGEE. CDR3 size: 16 residues. Trimming removed 0 bases from V and 3 bases from J; junction bases left unmatched: 5. At a deep level, the assay was run. Some clones are missing from TCRdb's copy, which holds only in-frame ones; the method was immunoSEQ multiplex PCR. The sample includes fewer than 3 million clones, 80% to 95% of them seen just once. Comment on this clone: This specimen includes other DNA sequences encoding the same CDR3.

This receptor was identified in a man aged 18 to 29 in good health. Some clones in this sample may be carry-over from other donors' samples. V usage is TRBV9 and J usage is TRBJ2-3; 9 nucleotides match TRBD2. Sequenced: naive CD4+ T cells from PBMCs. Subset meaning: CD45RA+ positively selected. In DNA form, the CDR3 reads TGTGCCAGCAGCGTAGGGCTTGCGGGAGGGACAGATACGCAGTATTTT. Translating gives CASSVGLAGGTDTQYF.